Each of the 31 T cell receptor beta chains below was sequenced from the same sample in a study of control samples from healthy donors and cancer patients. Libraries were prepared by immunoSEQ multiplex PCR; TCRdb keeps only in-frame clonotypes and omits some of them. The sample includes approximately 150,000 clones, about 91% of them seen just once. Sequencing input: blood. The receptors were sampled from a woman aged 40 to 50 in good health.

The V call is TRBV29-1, the J call TRBJ1-2; 10 positions match TRBD1. The germline V gene has CDR1 SQVTM and CDR2 ANQGSEA. With 6 bases clipped from V and 6 bases from J, the junction kept 4 bases outside the gene matches. CDR3 length: 12 residues. DNA of the CDR3: TGCAGCGTGGAGGGACAGGGGAATGGCTACACCTTC. Translating gives CSVEGQGNGYTF. Full variable domain (outside the CDR3, taken from reference TRBV29-1 and TRBJ1-2): SAVISQKPSRDICQRGTSLTIQCQVDSQVTMMFWYRQQPGQSLTLIATANQGSEATYESGFVIDKFPISRPNLTFSTLTVSNMSPEDSSIYLCSVEGQGNGYTFGSGTRLTVV.

A single count supports this clone. The gene calls are TRBV13 and TRBJ2-7; no firm D call. There are 12 residues in the CDR3. Germline V CDR1 and CDR2: PRHDT, FYEKMQ (reference sequence). The germline V and J ends were trimmed by 4 bases and 0 bases, with 4 bases remaining between them. The CDR3 DNA reads as TGTGCCAGCAGCTACAACTCCTACGAGCAGTACTTC. Translated: CASSYNSYEQYF.

This rearrangement joins TRBV18 to TRBJ1-4, with D uncertain. V was trimmed by 0 bases and J by 8 bases, leaving 13 bases between them. Germline values: CDR1 KGHSH, CDR2 LQKENI. This CDR3 contains 15 residues. CDR3 amino acids: CASSPPGQRGEKLFF. The CDR3 nucleotides read TGTGCCAGCTCACCACCCGGGCAGCGCGGCGAAAAACTGTTTTTT.

The V call is TRBV7-9, the J call TRBJ2-5, with D tentatively TRBD1 (6 bases). The CDR3 spans 15 residues. Germline V CDR1 and CDR2: SEHNR, FQNEAQ (reference sequence). The ends were cut back, 2 bases at V and 9 bases at J, with 19 bases in the middle. The CDR3 bases are TGTGCCAGCAGCTTAAAACAGGGAAAGATTAGCCCCCAGTACTTC. Its translation is CASSLKQGKISPQYF.

This clone was detected only a few times. The V call is TRBV10-3, the J call TRBJ1-2; 9 nucleotides line up with TRBD1. The J segment lost 3 bases and the V segment lost 6 bases, leaving 17 bases of the junction unmatched. Germline V CDR1 and CDR2: ENHRY, SYGVKD. The CDR3 has 18 amino acids. CDR3 sequence: CAIRGWTGAYVGDYGYTF. CDR3 coding DNA: TGTGCCATCAGGGGATGGACAGGGGCCTACGTTGGGGACTATGGCTACACCTTC.

In this sample, this clone turned up a few times. The chain uses TRBV9 and TRBJ2-7; D is ambiguous. The germline V gene encodes CDR1 SGDLS and CDR2 YYNGEE. The CDR3 runs to 14 residues. Trimming removed 4 bases at V and 0 bases at J, with 11 bases between. The CDR3 nucleotides read TGTGCCAGCAGCCACGAACGGAGCTCCTACGAGCAGTACTTC. Translated: CASSHERSSYEQYF.

This chain joins TRBV28 and TRBJ1-1, with no clear D. The V and J ends lost 5 bases and 6 bases respectively, with 16 bases between them. This CDR3 is 14 amino acids long. The V gene's germline CDR1 is MDHEN and CDR2 SYDVKM. The CDR3 loop is CASSPLWEVAEAFF. The CDR3 nucleotides read TGTGCCAGCAGTCCCTTGTGGGAGGTCGCTGAAGCTTTCTTT.

The chain links TRBV27 to TRBJ1-2; tentative D call: TRBD1 (5 bases). CDR1 and CDR2 from the germline V gene are MNHEY and SMNVEV (reference sequence). The CDR3 runs to 19 residues. Trimming stripped 1 base from V and 2 bases from J, with 23 bases between. Here the CDR3 DNA reads TGTGCCAGCAGTTTATATCAACGGGCGTTGGGGGATACAAACTATGGCTACACCTTC. Amino acids: CASSLYQRALGDTNYGYTF.

This rearrangement joins TRBV15 to TRBJ1-1; no firm D call. The V end lost 5 bases, the J end lost 1 base, and 14 bases lay between the germline ends. Germline assignment: CDR1 LNHNV and CDR2 YYDKDF (reference sequence). This CDR3 comprises 15 residues. The CDR3 DNA sequence: TGTGCCACCAGCTCCGCCGGAGGGTCGAACACTGAAGCTTTCTTT. Protein sequence: CATSSAGGSNTEAFF. The whole variable domain, remainder taken from reference TRBV15 and TRBJ1-1, is DAMVIQNPRYQVTQFGKPVTLSCSQTLNHNVMYWYQQKSSQAPKLLFHYYDKDFNNEADTPDNFQSRRPNTSFCFLDIRSPGLGDTAMYLCATSSAGGSNTEAFFGQGTRLTVV.

This clone was seen only once. The genes are TRBV9 and TRBJ1-1; D call uncertain. Trimming took 3 bases from V and 5 from J, leaving 11 bases between them. The CDR3 has 13 amino acids. The germline V gene has CDR1 SGDLS and CDR2 YYNGEE. CDR3 DNA sequence: TGTGCCAGCAGCGCACACCCAGGAACTGAAGCTTTCTTT. Translating gives CASSAHPGTEAFF.

This clone has a single count. Distinct nucleotide sequences in the sample also encode this CDR3. This chain links TRBV7-2 with TRBJ2-5, with D hard to call. The CDR3 extends over 13 amino acids. Trimming stripped 5 bases from V and 3 bases from J, with 10 bases between. Germline CDR1 reads SGHTA; CDR2 reads FQGNSA. The CDR3 DNA follows: TGTGCCAGCAGCCTCGACGGAGAAGAGACCCAGTACTTC. This translates into CASSLDGEETQYF.

The chain uses TRBV5-1 and TRBJ1-1; D is unclear. This CDR3 has 12 residues. Germline CDR1 and CDR2: SGHRS and YFSETQ. The germline V and J ends were trimmed by 0 bases and 5 bases, with 5 bases remaining between them. Here the CDR3 reads CASSLVGTEAFF. The CDR3 DNA follows: TGCGCCAGCAGCTTGGTGGGAACTGAAGCTTTCTTT.

V usage is TRBV12-3 or TRBV12-4 and J usage is TRBJ1-1; D gene ambiguous. CDR3 length: 12 residues. The ends were cut back, 5 bases at V and 7 bases at J, with 11 bases in the middle. The CDR3, as DNA: TGTGCCAGCAGTGACGCGGGGAGTGAAGCTTTCTTT. Its protein is CASSDAGSEAFF.

The J gene is TRBJ2-1, the V gene TRBV9; 10 nucleotides align to TRBD2. The CDR3 consists of 17 residues. V shed 0 bases and J 7 bases; nucleotides not matched to a gene: 10. Germline CDR1 is SGDLS and CDR2 is YYNGEE. The DNA for the CDR3 is TGTGCCAGCAGCGTAGAGATGAGCGGGGGGGCCAGAAATGAGCAGTTCTTC. Its translation: CASSVEMSGGARNEQFF.

The chain uses TRBV12-5 and TRBJ1-1; D not certain. CDR1 and CDR2 (germline): LGHNT, FRNRAP. The CDR3 consists of 16 residues. Trimming removed 3 bases from V and 5 bases from J, with 19 bases in between. DNA of the CDR3: TGTGCTAGTGGTTTCGGTGGGAGCAGATCCCCAACTGAAGCTTTCTTT. This sequence encodes CASGFGGSRSPTEAFF. Full variable domain (remainder filled in from reference TRBV12-5 and TRBJ1-1): DARVTQTPRHKVTEMGQEVTMRCQPILGHNTVFWYRQTMMQGLELLAYFRNRAPLDDSGMPKDRFSAEMPDATLATLKIQPSEPRDSAVYFCASGFGGSRSPTEAFFGQGTRLTVV.

This chain connects TRBV11-2 to TRBJ2-1; 9 bases are shared with TRBD2. The germline gives CDR1 SGHAT, CDR2 FQNNGV. With 5 bases clipped from V and 4 bases from J, the junction kept 6 bases outside the gene matches. The CDR3 consists of 15 residues. The CDR3 DNA reads as TGTGCCAGCAGCACGCCGGGACTAGCTTACAATGAGCAGTTCTTC. Its protein is CASSTPGLAYNEQFF.

This clone was detected a few times. The genes are TRBV5-6 and TRBJ1-2; TRBD1 aligns across 11 bases. Unmatched junction bases numbered 6, after V lost 4 bases and J lost 4 bases. The CDR3 covers 15 residues. The V gene's germline CDR1 is SGHDT and CDR2 YYEEEE. The DNA for the CDR3 is TGTGCCAGCAGCACTCGGACAGGGGGCCGCTATGGCTACACCTTC. It translates to CASSTRTGGRYGYTF.

V is TRBV9 and J is TRBJ2-3; 11 bases are shared with TRBD2. CDR3 length: 19 amino acids. Trimming cost V 4 bases and J 2 bases; bases outside gene matches: 15. Germline CDR1 and CDR2: SGDLS and YYNGEE. This CDR3 reads CASSPQSPGLAEPTDTQYF. In DNA, the CDR3 is TGTGCCAGCAGCCCTCAATCACCGGGACTAGCGGAGCCCACAGATACGCAGTATTTT.

The gene calls are TRBV10-3 and TRBJ2-1, with D perhaps TRBD2 (5 bases). The V and J ends lost 3 bases and 3 bases respectively, with 12 bases between them. Germline CDR1 is ENHRY and CDR2 is SYGVKD. The CDR3 length is 15 residues. For the CDR3, the DNA is TGTGCCATCAGTGAACTAGGAGCGGACTACAATGAGCAGTTCTTC. This gives the protein CAISELGADYNEQFF.

This clone was observed a single time. The CDR3: CASSLQGGSNQPQHF. The CDR3 nucleotides read TGTGCCAGCAGTTTACAGGGTGGGAGCAATCAGCCCCAGCATTTT. This chain connects TRBV6-5 to TRBJ1-5; tentative D call: TRBD1 (6 bases). From germline, CDR1 is MNHEY and CDR2 SVGAGI. The V and J ends lost 4 bases and 1 base respectively, with 11 bases between them. The CDR3 is 15 residues long.

The gene calls are TRBV6-1 and TRBJ1-6, with D uncertain. The CDR3 totals 15 residues. Germline lookup yields CDR1 MNHNS and CDR2 SASEGT. V shed 1 base and J shed 3 bases, with 7 bases lying between them. CDR3 in amino acids: CASSEGQSYNSPLHF. In nucleotides, the CDR3 is TGTGCCAGCAGTGAAGGGCAGAGCTATAATTCACCCCTCCACTTT.

This clone appeared once. The chain is built from TRBV27 and TRBJ1-1, with D perhaps TRBD1 (6 bases). Between the trimmed V and J ends, which lost 5 bases and 5 bases, there was a span of 15 bases. CDR3 length equals 14 residues. From germline, CDR1 is MNHEY and CDR2 SMNVEV (reference sequence). The CDR3 bases are TGTGCCAGCAGTCCACTGGGGGGGCTGACTGAAGCTTTCTTT. Amino acid sequence: CASSPLGGLTEAFF.

The rearrangement links TRBV11-2 to TRBJ2-3, with D maybe TRBD2 (5 bases). Germline V gene data show CDR1 as SGHAT and CDR2 as FQNNGV. The CDR3 extends over 14 amino acids. The ends were cut back, 3 bases at V and 10 bases at J, with 17 bases in the middle. The CDR3 is CASSLKRGLMAQYF. CDR3 coding DNA: TGTGCCAGCAGCTTGAAACGGGGTCTTATGGCGCAGTATTTT.

V gene TRBV7-2 combines with J gene TRBJ2-3; 9 bases align to TRBD2. Germline V gene lookup returns CDR1 SGHTA and CDR2 FQGNSA. The CDR3 has 13 amino acids. Trimming at V came to 3 bases and at J to 9 bases, leaving 4 bases not matched to a gene. The CDR3 DNA follows: TGTGCCAGCAGCTTCGGAGCGGGAGGCACGCAGTATTTT. It is translated as CASSFGAGGTQYF.

The rearrangement uses TRBV7-9 and TRBJ2-7, with 7 bases that match TRBD2. V gave up 5 bases and J gave up 7 bases; unmatched junction bases: 8. Germline CDR1 and CDR2: SEHNR and FQNEAQ (reference sequence). The CDR3 consists of 13 residues. The DNA for the CDR3 is TGTGCCAGCAGCCCGGGGGGAGGAGTAGAGCAGTACTTC. Translation: CASSPGGGVEQYF.

This clone came up once. This chain uses TRBV2 with TRBJ1-1; unclear D gene. This CDR3 has 14 residues. With 7 bases removed from V and 1 base from J, the gap between germline ends came to 13 bases. The germline gives CDR1 SNHLY, CDR2 FYNNEI. CDR3 in amino acids: CASTPLDGNTEAFF. In nucleotides, the CDR3 is TGTGCCAGCACCCCACTGGATGGGAACACTGAAGCTTTCTTT.

The CDR3: CASSGTSGAQETQYF. The CDR3 DNA is TGTGCCAGCAGTGGGACTAGCGGGGCCCAAGAGACCCAGTACTTC. The chain couples TRBV2 to TRBJ2-5; 12 nucleotides line up with TRBD2. Germline V gives CDR1 SNHLY, CDR2 FYNNEI. The CDR3 extends over 15 amino acids. Trimming took 4 bases from V and 1 from J; bases not matched to a gene: 1.

The J gene is TRBJ2-7, the V gene TRBV27; TRBD1 agrees at 10 bases. The CDR3 has 15 residues. CDR1 and CDR2 (germline): MNHEY, SMNVEV (reference sequence). Trimming at V came to 6 bases and at J to 3 bases, leaving 8 bases not matched to a gene. CDR3 sequence (DNA): TGTGCCAGCAGAGGGGGACAGGGGTTAAACTACGAGCAGTACTTC. Amino acids: CASRGGQGLNYEQYF.

CDR3 nucleotide sequence: TGTGCCAGCAGCCAAGTTGAGGGCTTCGAGCAGTACTTC. Translation: CASSQVEGFEQYF. This chain connects TRBV4-2 to TRBJ2-7, with TRBD2 as a possible D gene (5 bases). The germline V gene encodes CDR1 LGHNA and CDR2 YNFKEQ. This CDR3 has 13 residues. V was pared by 1 base and J by 6 bases, with 10 bases between.

The CDR3 DNA reads TGCAGCGTCAAAGGGTCAGCCGGGACCGGCGATTATATCGGCACTGAAGCTTTCTTT. Its translation: CSVKGSAGTGDYIGTEAFF. V and J are TRBV29-1 and TRBJ1-1, with TRBD1 as a possible D gene (5 bases). In germline, CDR1 is SQVTM, CDR2 ANQGSEA. The CDR3 runs 19 residues. V dropped 6 bases and J dropped 4 bases, with 33 bases sitting between them.

The rearrangement uses TRBV30 and TRBJ2-4; no clear D. The CDR3 extends over 11 amino acids. The germline CDR1 and CDR2 sequences are GTSNPN and SVGIG (reference sequence). V was pared by 1 base and J by 10 bases, with 8 bases between. CDR3 amino acids: CAWSDPTIQYF. In DNA, the CDR3 is TGTGCCTGGAGTGATCCAACGATTCAGTACTTC. The whole variable domain, remainder taken from reference TRBV30 and TRBJ2-4, is SQTIHQWPATLVQPVGSPLSLECTVEGTSNPNLYWYRQAAGRGLQLLFYSVGIGQISSEVPQNLSASRPQDRQFILSSKKLLLSDSGFYLCAWSDPTIQYFGAGTRLSVL.